This T cell receptor beta chain was sequenced in a study of blood T cell repertoires in COVID-19 (TCRdb year 2020). The study in broad terms: The collaborator samples originated in the United States, Italy and Spain and spanned the acute and convalescent phases of COVID-19. A freely available public database, intended as a resource for researchers studying the immune response to SARS-CoV-2, is where the repertoires were released. Subjects who had been exposed to COVID-19, were actively infected with it, or had recovered from it provided the deeply sampled blood TCRbeta repertoires that made up the dataset. The material from the prospective study consisted of cDNA or gDNA derived from T cells, B-cell-depleted T cells, or PBMCs. Samples came from the ongoing ImmuneRACE study (first 160 participants) plus 1,254 subjects from 6 global collaborators. Where available, HLA class I and class II types were taken from metadata supplied by the sample provider and were not determined by assay-based typing. Sample metadata almost always included a de-identified subject ID, COVID-19 status, age in years and sex. Overall study results and their limits: Clinical and demographic metadata were provided uncurated, with the amount varying by source and participant.

Unmatched junction bases come to 12, with V trimmed by 5 bases and J by 4 bases. The germline V gene yields SGHAT for CDR1 and FQNNGV for CDR2. Its CDR3 holds 16 amino acids, cysteine through phenylalanine. Left in the record is the CDR3 DNA by itself, 48 bases read in frame from the first base. One collaborating source in Seattle enrolled patients while the patients were actively infected and followed the patients over time throughout the course of disease. Whole blood was collected in K2EDTA tubes by collaborating institutions according to the institutions' own protocols. For TCRbeta analysis, collaborators shipped samples as frozen whole blood, isolated PBMCs, or DNA extracted from either of those sample types. The immunoSEQ Assay, a bias-controlled multiplex PCR, was used to amplify TCRbeta CDR3 regions from genomic DNA. In the original analysis: Within the assay, amplification of reference gene primers was used to estimate how many nucleated cells each sample contained. To quantify the absolute abundance of each unique TCRbeta CDR3 rearrangement, sequence reads were collapsed and filtered. Productive Simpson clonality was computed per sample as the square root of Simpson's diversity index over productive rearrangements. The immuneACCESS repertoire file appears here via TCRdb, limited to in-frame rearrangements. These files lack a portion of the clones; in checked studies, under half of the deficit traces to unresolved V genes, and the cause of the others is not known. That table gives V, J and clone size, and the DNA gave D and trimming. Here the sample has about 330,000 clones; about nine tenths occur a single time. The ten largest clonotypes hold 9.9% of the sample.

Note on this clone: Which antigen it targets is not known. Base qualities are not at hand, and no much larger clone is one base apart.

The TCR sequence derives from a man aged 25 to 45 with COVID-19, enrolled during active disease. The sample taken for sequencing was peripheral blood. The sequence links TRBV11-2 to TRBJ2-5, with 8 middle bases fitting TRBD2. The CDR3 sequence is CASSHILLAGGETQYF. The DNA is as follows: TGTGCCAGCAGCCATATCCTTCTAGCGGGCGGAGAGACCCAGTACTTC.